The rows below give T cell receptor beta chains drawn from one sample of a study of technical replicates of blood from several donors. Assay: immunoSEQ multiplex PCR; the TCRdb copy retains only in-frame clones and omits some. The table records roughly 50,000 clones, about 95% of them present only once. Sequencing input: PBMCs. The receptors shown here come from a human donor in good health. Some clones in this sample may be carry-over from other donors' samples. Both conserved end residues are part of each CDR3.

j_call: TRBJ1-5; v_call: TRBV6-5; cdr3_aa: CASRSQGESQPQHF
j_call: TRBJ2-3; v_call: TRBV11-1; cdr3_aa: CASSSWGVPDTQYF
j_call: TRBJ2-2; v_call: TRBV25-1; cdr3_aa: CASSELAGGKTALFF
j_call: TRBJ1-2; v_call: TRBV6-5; cdr3_aa: CASSYSGQGIYGYTF
j_call: TRBJ2-7; v_call: TRBV27; cdr3_aa: CASSFSVSVPKYF
j_call: TRBJ1-1; v_call: TRBV5-1; cdr3_aa: CASSLDPGQGAEAFF
j_call: TRBJ1-1; v_call: TRBV12-5; cdr3_aa: CASGLADWNTEAFF
j_call: TRBJ2-2; v_call: TRBV30; cdr3_aa: CAWGGDGELFF
j_call: TRBJ1-4; v_call: TRBV6-1; cdr3_aa: CASRQYSNEKLFF
j_call: TRBJ2-7; v_call: TRBV4-1; cdr3_aa: CASSQEGPASGRREQYF
j_call: TRBJ1-4; v_call: TRBV7-9; cdr3_aa: CASSLATGANEKLFF
j_call: TRBJ2-7; v_call: TRBV7-2; cdr3_aa: CASSSRYEQYF
j_call: TRBJ2-3; v_call: TRBV27; cdr3_aa: CASWAGMTDTQYF
j_call: TRBJ2-7; v_call: TRBV6-5; cdr3_aa: CASSYRRAYEQYF
j_call: TRBJ2-4; v_call: TRBV18; cdr3_aa: CASSPTMGQGATINIQYF
j_call: TRBJ2-2; v_call: TRBV2; cdr3_aa: CASSAGGQGPNTGELFF
j_call: TRBJ1-1; v_call: TRBV11-2; cdr3_aa: CASRKPTTGNTEAFF
j_call: TRBJ2-2; v_call: TRBV5-1; cdr3_aa: CASSLVGHANTGELFF
j_call: TRBJ2-7; v_call: TRBV10-3; cdr3_aa: CAINPGPNYEQYF
j_call: TRBJ1-1; v_call: TRBV4-3; cdr3_aa: CASSQAQGTEAFF
j_call: TRBJ2-7; v_call: TRBV7-3; cdr3_aa: CASSSNPAGLAGSEQYF
j_call: TRBJ2-3; v_call: TRBV5-6; cdr3_aa: CASSLADRGADTQYF
j_call: TRBJ1-2; v_call: TRBV9; cdr3_aa: CASRVFHGQGDYGYTF
j_call: TRBJ2-7; v_call: TRBV4-3; cdr3_aa: CASSSASGGAYEQYF
j_call: TRBJ2-5; v_call: TRBV5-1; cdr3_aa: CASSWEREAEETQYF
j_call: TRBJ1-2; v_call: TRBV29-1; cdr3_aa: CSVESRRVGYTF
j_call: TRBJ1-3; v_call: TRBV30; cdr3_aa: CAWGGSTGNTIYF
j_call: TRBJ2-3; v_call: TRBV5-1; cdr3_aa: CASSQYGAGGQDTQYF
j_call: TRBJ2-5; v_call: TRBV5-1; cdr3_aa: CASSTGTSGRETQYF
j_call: TRBJ2-3; v_call: TRBV5-4; cdr3_aa: CASCLGGVLDTQYF
j_call: TRBJ2-7; v_call: TRBV19; cdr3_aa: CASSSRTGNSYEQYF
j_call: TRBJ2-3; v_call: TRBV7-3; cdr3_aa: CASSWGLAGGPRDTQYF